This passage covers 23 T cell receptor beta chains from one sample sequenced in a study of OX40 agonist ivuxolimab in advanced cancers. The method was immunoSEQ multiplex PCR; TCRdb's version includes in-frame clones alone and lacks a portion of them. The sample holds some 99,000 clones, around 94% seen once. The material was CD4+ or CD8+ T cells sorted from blood, obtained in a trial of the OX40 agonist ivuxolimab. The receptors were sampled from an adult with an advanced solid tumor such as melanoma, head and neck, liver or kidney cancer.

The rearrangement joins TRBV27 to TRBJ2-7, with 8 nucleotides matching TRBD2. Per the germline V gene, CDR1 is MNHEY and CDR2 is SMNVEV (reference sequence). The CDR3 has 14 residues. V was clipped by 8 bases and J by 3 bases; unmatched bases: 9. This chain's CDR3 is CASGQTSEHYEQYF. Here the CDR3 DNA reads TGTGCCAGCGGCCAGACTAGCGAACACTACGAGCAGTACTTC.

The gene calls are TRBV4-3 and TRBJ2-6; D perhaps matches TRBD1 (7 bases). The V end lost 4 bases, the J end lost 0 bases, and 16 bases lay between the germline ends. Germline V gene data show CDR1 as LGHNA and CDR2 as YSLEER. The CDR3 totals 18 residues. The CDR3 here is CASSRGDSRSSGANVLTF. In nucleotides, the CDR3 is TGCGCCAGCAGCCGCGGGGACAGCCGCTCCTCTGGGGCCAACGTCCTGACTTTC.

The CDR3 sequence is CASSSPVAGSGGSYNEQFF. CDR3 DNA: TGTGCCAGCAGCTCCCCCGTCGCAGGAAGCGGGGGATCCTACAATGAGCAGTTCTTC. This chain connects TRBV7-2 to TRBJ2-1; 8 bases agree with TRBD2. The CDR3 extends over 19 amino acids. J lost 1 base, V lost 4 bases, and 15 bases had no gene match. Germline V gene lookup returns CDR1 SGHTA and CDR2 FQGNSA.

The rearrangement links TRBV10-3 to TRBJ2-3; D ambiguous. The CDR3 covers 12 residues. V dropped 2 bases and J dropped 6 bases, with 6 bases sitting between them. Per the germline V gene, CDR1 is ENHRY and CDR2 is SYGVKD. The CDR3 DNA sequence: TGTGCCATCAGTGAGGAGGCGGATACGCAGTATTTT. It translates to CAISEEADTQYF.

This clone was seen a handful of times. The V and J genes are TRBV27 and TRBJ1-4; tentatively, D is TRBD1 (6 bases). V lost 6 bases and J lost 8, with 16 bases in between. This CDR3 has 14 residues. Germline CDR1 MNHEY, CDR2 SMNVEV (reference sequence). CDR3 amino acids: CASSTGLRTEKLFF. Here the CDR3 DNA reads TGTGCCAGCAGCACAGGGTTGAGAACGGAAAAACTGTTTTTT.

The chain joins TRBV6-6 to TRBJ2-7; D might be TRBD1 (6 bases). The CDR3 extends over 14 amino acids. Deletions cut 4 bases from V and 1 base from J, with 11 bases between. Germline V CDR1 and CDR2: MNHNY, SVGAGI (reference sequence). DNA of the CDR3: TGTGCCAGCAGTTCCCCGCAGGGGTCCTACGAGCAGTACTTC. It encodes CASSSPQGSYEQYF.

V and J are TRBV29-1 and TRBJ2-3; D is possibly TRBD2 (5 bases). Germline values: CDR1 SQVTM, CDR2 ANQGSEA. The CDR3 sequence is 18 residues long. V was shortened by 6 bases and J by 2 bases, with 27 bases between the two germline ends. The DNA of the CDR3 is TGCAGCGTCAGGCATGCCAGTAGAGGGCCATCTTTCACAGATACGCAGTATTTT. It codes for CSVRHASRGPSFTDTQYF.

J is TRBJ1-2 and V is TRBV10-3, with D maybe TRBD1 (5 bases). V lost 7 bases, J lost 0 bases, and 21 bases lay in between. Germline V gene sequence: CDR1 ENHRY, CDR2 SYGVKD. This CDR3 comprises 17 residues. The CDR3 region is CAINNPGGRASNYGYTF. The CDR3 nucleotides read TGTGCCATCAACAACCCGGGGGGGAGGGCATCTAACTATGGCTACACCTTC.

This clone was counted a single time. V gene TRBV27 combines with J gene TRBJ1-2; 12 bases line up with TRBD1. The germline V gene has CDR1 MNHEY and CDR2 SMNVEV (reference sequence). CDR3 length equals 15 residues. The trim removed 2 bases at V and 8 bases at J, leaving 6 bases unmatched. The CDR3 region is CASSLRDRGRQGYTF. CDR3 coding DNA: TGTGCCAGCAGTTTAAGGGACAGGGGGCGTCAAGGCTACACCTTC.

This rearrangement joins TRBV7-8 to TRBJ2-1; no clear D gene. The germline V gene encodes CDR1 SGHVS and CDR2 FQNEAQ. Between the trimmed V and J ends, which lost 1 base and 0 bases, there was a span of 7 bases. This CDR3 has 15 residues. CDR3 in amino acids: CASSLEDSSYNEQFF. The DNA of the CDR3 is TGTGCCAGCAGCTTAGAGGATAGCTCCTACAATGAGCAGTTCTTC.

The V call is TRBV4-1, the J call TRBJ1-2, with a tentative D call TRBD1 (6 bases). CDR1 and CDR2 from the germline V gene are MGHRA and YSYEKL. The CDR3 has 15 amino acids. V dropped 0 bases and J dropped 4 bases, with 12 bases sitting between them. The CDR3 DNA is TGCGCCAGCAGCCAAGAGGGGCACAGGGTCTATGGCTACACCTTC. Translation: CASSQEGHRVYGYTF.

This chain connects TRBV5-1 to TRBJ1-5; D is unclear. The CDR3 spans 15 residues. Germline V gives CDR1 SGHRS, CDR2 YFSETQ. V gave up 6 bases and J gave up 2 bases, with 15 bases separating them. Here the CDR3 reads CASTQLGKGNQPQHF. CDR3 nucleotide sequence: TGCGCCAGCACCCAGCTCGGGAAAGGCAATCAGCCCCAGCATTTT.

V gene TRBV18 combines with J gene TRBJ2-5; the D is unclear. Germline lookup yields CDR1 KGHSH and CDR2 LQKENI. This CDR3 is built from 12 residues. The V gene lost 5 bases and the J gene lost 0 bases, with 4 bases spanning the gap. The CDR3, as DNA: TGTGCCAGCTCAACCTACCAAGAGACCCAGTACTTC. Translation gives CASSTYQETQYF. The variable domain in full, completed from reference TRBV18 and TRBJ2-5, reads NAGVMQNPRHLVRRRGQEARLRCSPMKGHSHVYWYRQLPEEGLKFMVYLQKENIIDESGMPKERFSAEFPKEGPSILRIQQVVRGDSAAYFCASSTYQETQYFGPGTRLLVL.

This chain uses TRBV7-8 with TRBJ2-1; D unclear. Germline V CDR1 and CDR2: SGHVS, FQNEAQ. This CDR3 comprises 13 residues. V lost 5 bases and J 3 bases, leaving 8 bases between the germline ends. Here the CDR3 DNA reads TGTGCCAGCAGCCCGCACAACTACAATGAGCAGTTCTTC. It encodes CASSPHNYNEQFF.

Written as DNA, the CDR3 is TGTGCCAGCAGTCCGTTTACAGGGGGGGATTATGGCTACACCTTC. Its translation: CASSPFTGGDYGYTF. J is TRBJ1-2 and V is TRBV5-6; 8 positions match TRBD1. Germline-derived CDR1 and CDR2 are SGHDT and YYEEEE. With 5 bases clipped from V and 5 bases from J, the junction kept 11 bases outside the gene matches. The CDR3 extends over 15 amino acids.

J is TRBJ1-6 and V is TRBV7-9, with no clear D. The germline V gene has CDR1 SEHNR and CDR2 FQNEAQ (reference sequence). This CDR3 comprises 13 residues. Trimming removed 5 bases at V and 12 bases at J, with 14 bases between. The CDR3, as DNA: TGTGCCAGCAGCCCCGGTGGGCATGGACCCCTCCACTTT. It specifies CASSPGGHGPLHF. Together with reference TRBV7-9 and TRBJ1-6, the CDR3 gives the full variable domain: DTGVSQNPRHKITKRGQNVTFRCDPISEHNRLYWYRQTLGQGPEFLTYFQNEAQLEKSRLLSDRFSAERPKGSFSTLEIQRTEQGDSAMYLCASSPGGHGPLHFGNGTRLTVT.

The genes are TRBV5-1 and TRBJ2-3; TRBD1 agrees at 10 bases. The CDR3 is made up of 15 amino acids. CDR1 SGHRS and CDR2 YFSETQ come from the germline V gene. J lost 4 bases, V lost 4 bases, and 6 bases had no gene match. The CDR3, as DNA: TGCGCCAGCAGCGAGCCGGGACAGGGGTCAGATACGCAGTATTTT. Its translation is CASSEPGQGSDTQYF.

The rearrangement joins TRBV2 to TRBJ1-5; D uncertain. Germline CDR1 is SNHLY and CDR2 is FYNNEI. CDR3 length equals 13 residues. Trimming left V 4 bases short and J 3 bases short, with 7 bases between. In nucleotides, the CDR3 is TGTGCCAGCAGTGCAGGACTCAATCAGCCCCAGCATTTT. Amino acids: CASSAGLNQPQHF.

The V call is TRBV11-2, the J call TRBJ1-5, with D maybe TRBD1 (5 bases). The germline V gene encodes CDR1 SGHAT and CDR2 FQNNGV. The length of the CDR3 is 15 residues. Deletions cut 2 bases from V and 4 bases from J, with 12 bases between. As DNA, the CDR3 is TGTGCCAGCAGCTTATCACCGACAGAAAATCAGCCCCAGCATTTT. As protein: CASSLSPTENQPQHF.

The V call is TRBV27, the J call TRBJ1-3, with a weak D call TRBD1 (5 bases). Germline loops: CDR1 MNHEY, CDR2 SMNVEV (reference sequence). The CDR3 spans 14 residues. V lost 3 bases and J 8 bases, leaving 14 bases between the germline ends. CDR3 protein: CASSFRAGSHTIYF. DNA for the CDR3: TGTGCCAGCAGTTTCAGGGCAGGGTCGCACACCATATATTTT.

V usage is TRBV20-1 and J usage is TRBJ2-7; D is ambiguous. The germline V gene encodes CDR1 DFQATT and CDR2 SNEGSKA (reference sequence). Deletions cut 6 bases from V and 3 bases from J, with 9 bases between. CDR3 length equals 11 residues. CDR3 DNA: TGCAGTGCCGAGACACACTACGAGCAGTACTTC. Its protein product is CSAETHYEQYF.

The genes are TRBV5-1 and TRBJ2-1, with TRBD2 matching over 14 bases. The ends lost 3 bases at V and 8 bases at J; junction bases unmatched: 7. The CDR3 contains 16 residues. The germline V gene has CDR1 SGHRS and CDR2 YFSETQ. The CDR3 protein is CASSSGLAGEGDEQFF. The CDR3 bases are TGCGCCAGCAGCTCGGGACTAGCGGGAGAGGGCGATGAGCAGTTCTTC.

This chain joins TRBV19 and TRBJ1-1; no reliable D call. This CDR3 contains 15 residues. Germline V gene lookup returns CDR1 LNHDA and CDR2 SQIVND (reference sequence). Trimming removed 4 bases from V and 5 bases from J, with 17 bases in between. The CDR3 protein is CASSTFREARTEAFF. The CDR3 DNA reads as TGTGCCAGTAGTACGTTCCGAGAGGCCCGGACTGAAGCTTTCTTT.